This TCR beta chain emerged from a study of monozygotic twins with inflammatory bowel disease. Following a re-call of the 5' RACE reads, TCRdb has one entry per CDR3 protein and lacks DNA. The sample holds around 190,000 distinct CDR3 sequences. This CDR3 spans 17 amino acids. Germline CDR1 is LGHDT and CDR2 is YNNKEL (reference sequence). The origin of this receptor is a human donor with ulcerative colitis or Crohn's disease, or a healthy co-twin of an affected twin (not recorded which). Sequencing was done on a sample of blood. The chain links TRBV3-1 to TRBJ2-1; the D call of TRBD1 rests on TCRdb alone, since no DNA is present to check it. CDR3: CASSKYAGTGLRNEQFF.